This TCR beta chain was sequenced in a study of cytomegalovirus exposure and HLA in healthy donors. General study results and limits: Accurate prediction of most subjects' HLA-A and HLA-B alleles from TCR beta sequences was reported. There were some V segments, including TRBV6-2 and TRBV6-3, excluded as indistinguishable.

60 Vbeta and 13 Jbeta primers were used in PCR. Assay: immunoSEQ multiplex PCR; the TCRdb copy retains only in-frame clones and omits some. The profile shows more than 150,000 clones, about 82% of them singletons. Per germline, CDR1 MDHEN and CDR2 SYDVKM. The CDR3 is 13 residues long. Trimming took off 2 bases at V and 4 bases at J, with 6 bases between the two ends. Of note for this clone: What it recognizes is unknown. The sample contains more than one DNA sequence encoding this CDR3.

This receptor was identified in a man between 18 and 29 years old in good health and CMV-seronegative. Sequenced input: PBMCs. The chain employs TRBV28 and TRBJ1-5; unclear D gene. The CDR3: CASSLIGNQPQHF. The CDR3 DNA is TGTGCCAGCAGTTTAATCGGTAATCAGCCCCAGCATTTT.